These T cell receptor beta chains were read from a single sample in a study of blood T cell repertoires in COVID-19. Assay used: immunoSEQ multiplex PCR; TCRdb lists only in-frame clones, some missing. Among 35,000 to 45,000 clones listed, roughly 78% were seen once. The sample was peripheral blood. The receptors here all came from a man in his sixties or seventies with acute or convalescent COVID-19. CDR3s include the opening cysteine and the closing phenylalanine or tryptophan. Fields, in order: J gene, D gene, clone size, CDR3 length, V gene, CDR3 DNA, CDR3 protein. The D gene is left open where the match is weak. Not every row has a clone size; where given, it reads once, few, many or a size class.

TRBJ2-7,.,few,16,TRBV28,TGTGCCAGCAGTTTATTGGGGCAGGGACTCTCCTACGAGCAGTACTTC,CASSLLGQGLSYEQYF
TRBJ2-1,TRBD1,.,17,TRBV4-1,TGCGCCAGCAGCCAAGGGAGTCAGGGGGCTGGCTACAATGAGCAGTTCTTC,CASSQGSQGAGYNEQFF
TRBJ2-7,.,few,14,TRBV7-2,TGTGCCAGCAGCTTAGGGCGGAGCTCCTACGAGCAGTACTTC,CASSLGRSSYEQYF
TRBJ2-2,.,.,15,TRBV10-3,TGTGCCATCCGAGCCGGGGGACCGAACACCGGGGAGCTGTTTTTT,CAIRAGGPNTGELFF
TRBJ1-4,TRBD1,.,15,TRBV19,TGTGCCAGTAGGTACTCCGGGACAGGGGTTGAAAAACTGTTTTTT,CASRYSGTGVEKLFF
TRBJ1-1,TRBD1,.,13,TRBV5-6,TGTGCCAGCGCGCGGGACAGGAACACTGAAGCTTTCTTT,CASARDRNTEAFF
TRBJ2-1,.,few,12,TRBV12-3/TRBV12-4,TGTGCCAGCAGTATTCTGACAGATGAGCAGTTCTTC,CASSILTDEQFF
TRBJ1-5,.,.,15,TRBV15,TGTGCCACCAGCAGAGATTCCGGTAGCAATCAGCCCCAGCATTTT,CATSRDSGSNQPQHF
TRBJ2-7,TRBD2,.,15,TRBV5-1,TGCGCCAGCAGAGAACCGGGACTAGCGATATACGAGCAGTACTTC,CASREPGLAIYEQYF
TRBJ1-1,TRBD1,.,15,TRBV9,TGTGCCAGCAGCGCCACCGGGACAGGCAACACTGAAGCTTTCTTT,CASSATGTGNTEAFF
TRBJ1-6,TRBD1,.,16,TRBV23-1,TGCGCCAGCAGGCCAAACTCCGGGACAGGGTATTCACCCCTCCACTTT,CASRPNSGTGYSPLHF
TRBJ1-6,TRBD1,.,15,TRBV6-5,TGTGCCAGCAGTTACGCCGGGACAGATAATTCACCCCTCCACTTT,CASSYAGTDNSPLHF
TRBJ2-2,.,.,13,TRBV11-3,TGTGCCAGCAGCCAATTCAACACCGGGGAGCTGTTTTTT,CASSQFNTGELFF
TRBJ1-2,TRBD1,once,19,TRBV6-1,TGTGCCAGCAGTGAGACTTCTGGGGGGTTAGTCCCAGGGGGCTATGGCTACACCTTC,CASSETSGGLVPGGYGYTF
TRBJ1-5,.,few,13,TRBV7-2,TGTGCCAGCAGCTTAGTCGGCAATCAGCCCCAGCATTTT,CASSLVGNQPQHF
TRBJ1-2,.,.,11,TRBV3-1/TRBV3-2,TGTGCCAGCAGCCAAGATCGAAGACTGATCTTC,CASSQDRRLIF
TRBJ1-2,.,.,13,TRBV24-1,TGTGCCACCAGAGACAGTCTCTCGGCTGGCTACACCTTC,CATRDSLSAGYTF
TRBJ2-7,.,.,13,TRBV19,TGTGCCAGTAGTATAGAGGCCTCCTACGAGCAGTACTTC,CASSIEASYEQYF
TRBJ2-1,.,.,13,TRBV18,TGTGCCAGCTCCCCAGCAGTTTACAATGAGCAGTTCTTC,CASSPAVYNEQFF
TRBJ1-6,TRBD1,once,16,TRBV7-8,TGTGCCAGCAGGTCACCGGGACAGGGGACGAATTCACCCCTCCACTTT,CASRSPGQGTNSPLHF
TRBJ2-7,.,once,17,TRBV19,TGTGCCAGTAGGGATGTGTATGGAGGCCGCACCCTCTACGAGCAGTACTTC,CASRDVYGGRTLYEQYF
TRBJ1-1,TRBD1,.,14,TRBV5-1,TGCGCCAGCAGTCGGACAGGAGGGAACACTGAAGCTTTCTTT,CASSRTGGNTEAFF
TRBJ2-7,.,.,15,TRBV4-1,TGCGCCAGCAGCCGGGCCGGGACATCTTCCTACGAGCAGTACTTC,CASSRAGTSSYEQYF